The 26 T cell receptor beta chains below were found in one sample sequenced in a study of molecular identifiers for immune sequencing clone quantification. TCRdb used MiXCR to reprocess the PCR reads, holding one entry per CDR3 protein. The sample has about 640,000 distinct CDR3 sequences; 20% are singletons. Sequenced material: naive CD8+ T cells from blood, with Jurkat cell RNA spiked in. The subset: FACS-sorted CD8+CD4-CCR7+CD45RA+ naive T cells. The receptors derive from a human donor in good health. Some libraries in this study had Jurkat cell RNA spiked in.

Ten or more counts support this clonotype. In DNA, the CDR3 is TGCGCCAGCAATCACCTTCCCGCGGGACAGGGCACAGATACGCAGTATTTT. Encoded protein: CASNHLPAGQGTDTQYF. The chain carries TRBV5-1 and TRBJ2-3; 8 positions match TRBD1. CDR3 size: 17 residues. Germline V lookup: CDR1 SGHRS, CDR2 YFSETQ. Trimming at V came to 6 bases and at J to 1 base, leaving 13 bases not matched to a gene.

This clonotype was found many times. This rearrangement joins TRBV27 to TRBJ1-1; D is uncertain. The CDR3 sequence is 12 residues long. Trimming shortened V by 8 bases and J by 5 bases, and 12 bases separated the two germline ends. Germline V CDR1 and CDR2: MNHEY, SMNVEV (reference sequence). The CDR3 loop is CASLGPTTEAFF. CDR3 coding DNA: TGTGCCAGCCTTGGTCCAACAACTGAAGCTTTCTTT.

V and J are TRBV5-6 and TRBJ2-2; 9 nucleotides align to TRBD2. CDR1 is SGHDT and CDR2 is YYEEEE in the germline V gene. Trimming at V came to 4 bases and at J to 6 bases, leaving 4 bases not matched to a gene. The CDR3 runs to 14 residues. This CDR3 reads CASSTGLAPGELFF. CDR3 nucleotides: TGTGCCAGCAGCACGGGACTAGCTCCCGGGGAGCTGTTTTTT.

This clonotype was counted a single time. A much larger clone differs from this one at a single base, so this may be a read error. This chain joins TRBV25-1 and TRBJ2-1, with D perhaps TRBD1 (6 bases). CDR1 and CDR2 from the germline V gene are MGHDK and SYGVNS. The CDR3 spans 16 residues. V gave up 5 bases and J gave up 2 bases, with 16 bases separating them. The DNA of the CDR3 is TGTGCCAGCAGTAACACCACAGGGCAGGCCTACAATGAGCAGTTCTTC. Translated: CASSNTTGQAYNEQFF. The variable domain in full, with the rest retrieved from reference TRBV25-1 and TRBJ2-1, is EADIYQTPRYLVIGTGKKITLECSQTMGHDKMYWYQQDPGMELHLIHYSYGVNSTEKGDLSSESTVSRIRTEHFPLTLESARPSHTSQYLCASSNTTGQAYNEQFFGPGTRLTVL.

This clonotype showed up many times. The rearrangement links TRBV29-1 to TRBJ1-1, with D unresolved. In germline, CDR1 is SQVTM, CDR2 ANQGSEA. Trimming took 6 bases from V and 0 from J, leaving 11 bases between them. The length of the CDR3 is 13 residues. CDR3 protein: CSVVEIMNTEAFF. CDR3 DNA sequence: TGCAGCGTAGTAGAGATAATGAACACTGAAGCTTTCTTT.

About this clonotype itself: A read error may be the cause here, since a much bigger clone is one base away. The chain links TRBV4-2 to TRBJ2-7, with 9 bases fitting TRBD2. CDR3 length: 16 amino acids. Germline V gene lookup returns CDR1 LGHNA and CDR2 YNFKEQ. This CDR3 reads CASSQETSGLSYEQHF. CDR3 DNA sequence: TGTGCCAGCAGCCAGGAAACTAGCGGGCTCTCCTACGAGCAGCACTTC.

The rearrangement links TRBV29-1 to TRBJ1-1; weak D call: TRBD1 (5 bases). V shed 6 bases and J shed 2 bases, with 16 bases lying between them. This CDR3 is built from 14 residues. In germline, CDR1 is SQVTM, CDR2 ANQGSEA. The CDR3 region is CSVYLSGGNTEAFF. The CDR3 DNA reads as TGCAGCGTATACCTAAGTGGGGGAAACACTGAAGCTTTCTTT.

Details on this clonotype: This may stem from a read error, because a much larger clone lies one nucleotide away. The J gene is TRBJ2-5, the V gene TRBV14; D remains ambiguous. The CDR3 contains 12 residues. Per germline, CDR1 SGHDN and CDR2 FVKESK. DNA of the CDR3: TGTGCCAGCAGCCAAGCTACGGAGACCCAGCACTTC. Translation gives CASSQATETQHF.

The gene calls are TRBV4-1 and TRBJ1-1, with 8 bases lining up with TRBD1. Per germline, CDR1 MGHRA and CDR2 YSYEKL. The V gene end was trimmed by 4 bases and the J gene end by 8 bases; junction bases not matched to a gene: 6. The CDR3 extends over 13 amino acids. CDR3 sequence reads: CASSPLGTGEAFF. The CDR3 DNA reads TGCGCCAGCAGCCCGCTCGGGACAGGAGAAGCTTTCTTT.

Worth noting for this clonotype: A read error may be the cause here, since a much bigger clone is one base away. The chain uses TRBV19 and TRBJ2-3, with D perhaps assigned TRBD1 or TRBD2 (5 bases each). The germline V gene has CDR1 LNHDA and CDR2 SQIVND (reference sequence). The CDR3 totals 17 residues. CDR3 sequence: CASSPSRGELSTDTQCF. CDR3 DNA sequence: TGTGCCAGTAGCCCCTCGAGAGGGGAGCTCAGCACAGATACGCAGTGTTTT.

About this clonotype: The conserved final phenylalanine or tryptophan is absent from the CDR3, which likely points to a read error. The rearrangement uses TRBV7-9 and TRBJ2-1, with 7 nucleotides matching TRBD1. The V gene's germline CDR1 is SEHNR and CDR2 FQNEAQ (reference sequence). Unmatched junction bases numbered 8, after V lost 5 bases and J lost 1 base. The CDR3 covers 16 residues. The CDR3 DNA follows: TGTGCCAGCAGCCCCGTTGTGGGACAGTCCTACAATGAGCAGTTCCTC. Its translation is CASSPVVGQSYNEQFL.

This clonotype appeared a few times. The gene calls are TRBV19 and TRBJ1-5, with TRBD1 matching 10 bases. Germline V gene lookup returns CDR1 LNHDA and CDR2 SQIVND (reference sequence). The length of the CDR3 is 16 residues. Unmatched junction bases numbered 9, after V lost 5 bases and J lost 5 bases. The CDR3: CASSPPRGTGDQPQHF. The CDR3 nucleotides read TGTGCCAGTAGTCCACCCCGCGGGACAGGGGATCAGCCCCAGCATTTT.

This clonotype has ten or more counts. The chain uses TRBV27 and TRBJ1-1; weak D call: TRBD1 (6 bases). The V end lost 5 bases, the J end lost 3 bases, and 16 bases lay between the germline ends. Germline CDR1 MNHEY, CDR2 SMNVEV (reference sequence). CDR3 length: 15 residues. As DNA, the CDR3 is TGTGCCAGCAGTCCAATCCCCACAGGGTACACTGAAGCTTTCTTT. This codes for CASSPIPTGYTEAFF.

This clonotype has at least ten counts. The rearrangement joins TRBV27 to TRBJ2-3; D is unclear. Germline V gene lookup returns CDR1 MNHEY and CDR2 SMNVEV (reference sequence). The CDR3 has 15 residues. Trimming pared 1 base from V and 2 bases from J, leaving 10 bases between. In DNA, the CDR3 is TGTGCCAGCAGTTTATTGGTCAGGTCCACAGATACGCAGTATTTT. Translation gives CASSLLVRSTDTQYF.

Remarks on this clonotype: A much larger clone is a single base away; this may be a read error. A read error is likely, as this CDR3 ends without the conserved phenylalanine or tryptophan. CDR3: CASSPHSEDEQFC. The CDR3 DNA sequence: TGTGCCAGCAGCCCTCACTCCGAGGATGAGCAGTTCTGC. The chain couples TRBV7-2 to TRBJ2-1; no clear D. The CDR3 is made up of 13 amino acids. Germline V lookup: CDR1 SGHTA, CDR2 FQGNSA. V was cut by 5 bases and J by 8 bases, with 13 bases left in between.

This clonotype occurred many times. The chain combines TRBV6-5 with TRBJ1-1, with D perhaps TRBD1 (6 bases). The CDR3 length is 17 residues. Trimming took 0 bases from V and 0 from J, leaving 14 bases between them. Germline V CDR1 and CDR2: MNHEY, SVGAGI. CDR3 in DNA: TGTGCCAGCAGTTACTCAAGGGACACAGGGATGAACACTGAAGCTTTCTTT. This sequence encodes CASSYSRDTGMNTEAFF.

This clonotype was counted only a few times. The chain carries TRBV27 and TRBJ1-5; no clear D gene. Trimming pared 6 bases from V and 3 bases from J, leaving 15 bases between. This CDR3 spans 15 amino acids. The germline gives CDR1 MNHEY, CDR2 SMNVEV (reference sequence). For the CDR3, the DNA is TGTGCCAGCAGCGTTTCGAGTAGGGTCAATCAGCCCCAGCATTTT. Protein: CASSVSSRVNQPQHF.

Points on this clonotype: One end of the junction fails to match germline, which may point to a read error. The chain employs TRBV13 and TRBJ2-7, with D unresolved. Germline CDR1 and CDR2: PRHDT and FYEKMQ (reference sequence). This CDR3 spans 13 amino acids. The CDR3: CASSLGVGYERYF. The CDR3 region has the DNA TGTGCCAGCAGCTTAGGGGTCGGGTACGAGCGGTACTTC.

This chain links TRBV3-1 with TRBJ2-7; the match to TRBD2 covers 7 bases. Germline-derived CDR1 and CDR2 are LGHDT and YNNKEL (reference sequence). This CDR3 has 16 amino acids. The J segment lost 3 bases and the V segment lost 4 bases, leaving 12 bases of the junction unmatched. CDR3 in amino acids: CASSPVTSVGNYEQYF. The DNA of the CDR3 is TGTGCCAGCAGCCCAGTCACTAGCGTCGGTAACTACGAGCAGTACTTC.

This clonotype was recorded only once. A much larger clone lies a single base off, so this may be a read error. The gene calls are TRBV24-1 and TRBJ2-7; TRBD2 is a possible D gene (5 bases). The CDR3 runs 17 residues. Germline V gives CDR1 KGHDR, CDR2 SFDVKD. CDR3 sequence reads: CAISDFPTGMPYYEQYF. CDR3 nucleotides: TGTGCCATCAGTGATTTCCCAACGGGAATGCCCTACTACGAGCAGTACTTC.

In the case of this clonotype: A much larger clone sits a single nucleotide away, making a read error possible. Here the CDR3 omits its conserved ending phenylalanine or tryptophan, so a read error is the likely source. The V and J genes are TRBV5-6 and TRBJ1-6, with D possibly TRBD1 on 5 matching bases. The ends were cut back, 0 bases at V and 11 bases at J, with 9 bases in the middle. Per the germline V gene, CDR1 is SGHDT and CDR2 is YYEEEE. This CDR3 is built from 13 residues. Here the CDR3 DNA reads TGTGCCAGCAGCTTGGTGGGACGGCCACCCCTCCACCTT. Encoded protein: CASSLVGRPPLHL.

This clonotype was seen only a few times. The chain has TRBV7-3 and TRBJ2-1; 12 nucleotides line up with TRBD2. The germline CDR1 and CDR2 sequences are SGHTA and FQGTGA. Trimming removed 3 bases from V and 11 bases from J; junction bases left unmatched: 8. CDR3 length equals 15 residues. This chain's CDR3 is CASSLTGTSGLKQFF. In nucleotides, the CDR3 is TGTGCCAGCAGCTTGACCGGGACTAGCGGGTTAAAGCAGTTCTTC.

The V and J genes are TRBV4-1 and TRBJ2-3, with 8 bases identical to TRBD1. CDR3 size: 15 residues. Germline V gene lookup returns CDR1 MGHRA and CDR2 YSYEKL. V was clipped by 1 base and J by 0 bases; unmatched bases: 0. DNA for the CDR3: TGCGCCAGCAGCCAAGGACAGGGGAGCACAGATACGCAGTATTTT. This encodes CASSQGQGSTDTQYF.

This clonotype occurred a few times. The rearrangement joins TRBV9 to TRBJ1-3; D is uncertain. The V gene's germline CDR1 is SGDLS and CDR2 YYNGEE. V was shortened by 2 bases and J by 0 bases, with 6 bases between the two germline ends. CDR3 length: 14 residues. The CDR3 loop is CASSVGNSGNTIYF. The CDR3 region has the DNA TGTGCCAGCAGCGTGGGCAACTCTGGAAACACCATATATTTT. The variable domain in full, completed from reference TRBV9 and TRBJ1-3, reads DSGVTQTPKHLITATGQRVTLRCSPRSGDLSVYWYQQSLDQGLQFLIQYYNGEERAKGNILERFSAQQFPDLHSELNLSSLELGDSALYFCASSVGNSGNTIYFGEGSWLTVV.

This clonotype was seen repeatedly, ten times or more. V gene TRBV7-9 combines with J gene TRBJ2-3; a weak D match, TRBD2 (6 bases). CDR3 length: 13 residues. With 5 bases removed from V and 10 bases from J, the gap between germline ends came to 16 bases. Germline V gives CDR1 SEHNR, CDR2 FQNEAQ (reference sequence). Written as DNA, the CDR3 is TGTGCCAGCAGCCCCTTTCGGGGGAAGGCGCAGTATTTT. It is translated as CASSPFRGKAQYF.

This clonotype has ten or more counts. The genes are TRBV12-3 or TRBV12-4 and TRBJ2-7; tentatively, D is TRBD2 (6 bases). Trimming removed 6 bases from V and 6 bases from J, with 18 bases in between. The CDR3 runs to 14 residues. CDR3 in DNA: TGTGCCAGCAGCCCCGGGGGTATTGGTATCGAGCAGTACTTC. As protein: CASSPGGIGIEQYF.